One sample yielded the 17 T cell receptor beta chains listed below, sequenced in a study of cytomegalovirus exposure and HLA in healthy donors. In the PCR, 60 Vbeta and 13 Jbeta primers were used. TCRdb keeps only in-frame clones here, not all; method: immunoSEQ multiplex PCR. The sample holds fewer than 250,000 clones, roughly four fifths seen once. The sample consisted of PBMCs. The receptor source for this set is a woman aged 25-40 years in good health and CMV-seropositive.

The chain has TRBV4-1 and TRBJ2-1; D call uncertain. Germline assignment: CDR1 MGHRA and CDR2 YSYEKL. The CDR3 is made up of 12 amino acids. The germline V and J ends were trimmed by 6 bases and 5 bases, with 8 bases remaining between them. CDR3 amino acids: CASSGLDNEQFF. In DNA form, the CDR3 reads TGCGCCAGCAGTGGCCTGGACAATGAGCAGTTCTTC.

With regard to this clone: Other nucleotide sequences from this sample produce the same CDR3. This chain uses TRBV27 with TRBJ2-7, with D tentatively TRBD2 (5 bases). The CDR3 is 13 amino acids. Germline V gene data show CDR1 as MNHEY and CDR2 as SMNVEV (reference sequence). The V gene lost 2 bases and the J gene lost 4 bases, with 9 bases spanning the gap. CDR3 sequence (DNA): TGTGCCAGCAGTTTAGGTACGGGGTACGAGCAGTACTTC. The encoded protein is CASSLGTGYEQYF.

The gene calls are TRBV28 and TRBJ2-1; 8 bases are shared with TRBD2. CDR3 size: 13 residues. Germline V gene lookup returns CDR1 MDHEN and CDR2 SYDVKM. The ends lost 0 bases at V and 15 bases at J; junction bases unmatched: 7. CDR3 loop: CASSLWGLDPWFF. DNA for the CDR3: TGTGCCAGCAGTTTATGGGGACTAGACCCGTGGTTCTTC.

This clone appeared a few times. The chain joins TRBV6-4 to TRBJ1-2, with 7 bases fitting TRBD1. The V gene end was trimmed by 3 bases and the J gene end by 5 bases; junction bases not matched to a gene: 6. Germline V CDR1 and CDR2: MRHNA, SNTAGT. CDR3 size: 14 residues. Here the CDR3 reads CASSENRGRYGYTF. Written as DNA, the CDR3 is TGTGCCAGCAGTGAGAACAGGGGAAGGTATGGCTACACCTTC.

V and J are TRBV21-1 and TRBJ1-4; TRBD1, the D gene given by the table, was not confirmed from the DNA. TRBV21-1 is deemed a pseudogene. The CDR3 sequence is 15 residues long. The CDR3 loop reads CASSSRTGSGEKLFF. CDR3 nucleotide sequence: TGTGCCAGCAGCTCCCGGACAGGGTCGGGTGAAAAACTGTTTTTT.

The chain uses TRBV6-1 and TRBJ2-7; D is perhaps TRBD1 (6 bases). This CDR3 spans 16 amino acids. Germline V gene data show CDR1 as MNHNS and CDR2 as SASEGT. V was clipped by 1 base and J by 3 bases, with 16 bases between them. Written as DNA, the CDR3 is TGTGCCAGCAGTGAAGAAGGGGAATGGGACATCTACGAGCAGTACTTC. This translates into CASSEEGEWDIYEQYF.

V and J are TRBV16 and TRBJ1-1; tentatively, D is TRBD1 (6 bases). This CDR3 spans 13 amino acids. Trimming took 4 bases from V and 5 from J, leaving 11 bases between them. Per germline, CDR1 KGHSY and CDR2 FQNENV. CDR3 nucleotide sequence: TGTGCCAGCAGCCTTACAGGGTTGACTGAAGCTTTCTTT. It codes for CASSLTGLTEAFF.

Only a few counts were recorded for this clone. The chain has TRBV9 and TRBJ2-7, with 12 positions matching TRBD2. J lost 6 bases, V lost 3 bases, and 7 bases had no gene match. The CDR3 sequence is 15 residues long. Germline values: CDR1 SGDLS, CDR2 YYNGEE. CDR3 in DNA: TGTGCCAGCAGCGGGACGACTAGCGGGAGCTCCGAGCAGTACTTC. This sequence encodes CASSGTTSGSSEQYF.

V usage is TRBV5-6 and J usage is TRBJ1-1; D ambiguous. CDR1 is SGHDT, CDR2 YYEEEE, per germline. Deletions cut 0 bases from V and 2 bases from J, with 11 bases between. This CDR3 contains 15 residues. CDR3 nucleotide sequence: TGTGCCAGCAGCTTGGAACAGCTACAAAACACTGAAGCTTTCTTT. It specifies CASSLEQLQNTEAFF.

The chain is built from TRBV27 and TRBJ2-3, with D possibly being TRBD2 (7 bases). The germline gives CDR1 MNHEY, CDR2 SMNVEV (reference sequence). This CDR3 comprises 16 residues. The V end lost 5 bases, the J end lost 2 bases, and 17 bases lay between the germline ends. CDR3 coding DNA: TGTGCCAGCAGTCCCTTGTCGGGGGGCAACACAGATACGCAGTATTTT. This translates into CASSPLSGGNTDTQYF.

This clone was observed a handful of times. As DNA, the CDR3 is TGTGCCAGCAGCGTCGGGACTAGCGGGAGCTACGAGCAGTACTTC. Translation gives CASSVGTSGSYEQYF. V is TRBV9 and J is TRBJ2-7, with 14 bases that match TRBD2. CDR3 size: 15 residues. The germline CDR1 and CDR2 sequences are SGDLS and YYNGEE. J lost 3 bases, V lost 2 bases, and 1 base had no gene match.

Turning to this clone: Other DNA sequences of this sample code for an identical CDR3. The rearrangement joins TRBV27 to TRBJ2-5; tentative D call: TRBD2 (6 bases). The V gene's germline CDR1 is MNHEY and CDR2 SMNVEV (reference sequence). V lost 7 bases, J lost 5 bases, and 20 bases lay in between. The CDR3 sequence is 15 residues long. The CDR3 nucleotides read TGTGCCAGCAAAGCCCGATCGACGGGGAGGGAGACCCAGTACTTC. This sequence encodes CASKARSTGRETQYF.

V gene TRBV28 combines with J gene TRBJ2-7, with D possibly TRBD1 on 5 matching bases. Germline V lookup: CDR1 MDHEN, CDR2 SYDVKM. The CDR3 runs 12 residues. V gave up 2 bases and J gave up 7 bases, with 9 bases separating them. CDR3 region: CASSLTGGEQYF. The CDR3 coding sequence is TGTGCCAGCAGTTTAACAGGTGGTGAGCAGTACTTC.

Comments on this clone: Other DNA sequences in the sample encode the same CDR3. This chain joins TRBV7-9 and TRBJ2-1; D gene ambiguous. The CDR3 is 11 amino acids. Germline values: CDR1 SEHNR, CDR2 FQNEAQ (reference sequence). Trimming took 1 base from V and 9 from J, leaving 4 bases between them. This CDR3 is CASSLGGEQFF. Written as DNA, the CDR3 is TGTGCCAGCAGCTTAGGAGGTGAGCAGTTCTTC.

The gene calls are TRBV7-6 and TRBJ2-7; D might be TRBD1 (5 bases). The CDR3 loop spans 15 amino acids. From germline, CDR1 is SGHVS and CDR2 FNYEAQ. The V end lost 0 bases, the J end lost 5 bases, and 14 bases lay between the germline ends. The CDR3 protein is CASSLAGGRAHEQYF. For the CDR3, the DNA is TGTGCCAGCAGCTTAGCGGGTGGCAGGGCCCACGAGCAGTACTTC.

V gene TRBV4-1 combines with J gene TRBJ2-7; D gene ambiguous. The CDR3 sequence is 15 residues long. Trimming left V 1 base short and J 3 bases short, with 13 bases between. Germline V CDR1 and CDR2: MGHRA, YSYEKL. This chain's CDR3 is CASSQVSDGVYEQYF. The CDR3 nucleotides read TGCGCCAGCAGCCAAGTGTCTGATGGAGTCTACGAGCAGTACTTC.

V usage is TRBV5-5 and J usage is TRBJ2-3, with 7 bases that match TRBD2. Per the germline V gene, CDR1 is SGHKS and CDR2 is YYEKEE (reference sequence). The CDR3 extends over 12 amino acids. Trimming cost V 8 bases and J 5 bases; bases outside gene matches: 5. The CDR3 here is CASGTMGDTQYF. DNA for the CDR3: TGTGCCAGTGGGACTATGGGAGATACGCAGTATTTT. Looking up the rest from reference TRBV5-5 and TRBJ2-3 gives the full variable domain: DAGVTQSPTHLIKTRGQQVTLRCSPISGHKSVSWYQQVLGQGPQFIFQYYEKEERGRGNFPDRFSARQFPNYSSELNVNALLLGDSALYLCASGTMGDTQYFGPGTRLTVL.